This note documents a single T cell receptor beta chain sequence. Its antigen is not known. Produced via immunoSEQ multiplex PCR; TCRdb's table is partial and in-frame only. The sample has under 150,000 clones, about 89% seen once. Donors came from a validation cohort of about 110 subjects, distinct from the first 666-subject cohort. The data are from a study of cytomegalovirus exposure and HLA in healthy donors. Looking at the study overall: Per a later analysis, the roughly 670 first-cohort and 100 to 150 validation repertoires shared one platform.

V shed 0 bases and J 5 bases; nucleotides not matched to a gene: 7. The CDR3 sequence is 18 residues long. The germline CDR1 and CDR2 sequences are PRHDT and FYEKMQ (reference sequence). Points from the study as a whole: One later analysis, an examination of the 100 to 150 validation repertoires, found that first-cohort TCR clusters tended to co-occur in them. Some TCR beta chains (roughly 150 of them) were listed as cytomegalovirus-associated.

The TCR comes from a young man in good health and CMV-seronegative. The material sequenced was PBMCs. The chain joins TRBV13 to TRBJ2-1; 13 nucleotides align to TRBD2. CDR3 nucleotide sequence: TGTGCCAGCAGCTTAGGTTTACTAGCGGGAGGGTATAACAATGAGCAGTTCTTC. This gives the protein CASSLGLLAGGYNNEQFF.